This TCR beta chain was identified during a study of memory CD4+ T cells and cytomegalovirus serostatus. Study in general: Donors were healthy Belgian adults, several CMV seropositive and about 24 seronegative.

Germline CDR1 is MNHEY and CDR2 is SMNVEV (reference sequence). The CDR3 has 15 residues. V lost 3 bases to trimming and J lost 1 base; unmatched junction nucleotides: 3. The assay was immunoSEQ multiplex PCR, and TCRdb's table has in-frame clones only and misses some. The data show about 60,000 clones, with over 70% seen just once and 0.53% held by the top ten. Of note for this clone: The sample contains more than one DNA sequence encoding this CDR3.

Single viable CD3+CD4+CD8-CD45RO+ cells were sorted as the memory CD4+ T cells. This receptor was obtained from an adult in good health and CMV-seronegative. Some clones in this sample may be carry-over from other donors' samples. Sequenced material: memory CD4+ T cells from blood. The V and J genes are TRBV27 and TRBJ2-1; 7 bases align to TRBD1. CDR3 sequence (DNA): TGTGCCAGCAGTTTGCCAGGGGGATCCTACAATGAGCAGTTCTTC. Amino acid sequence: CASSLPGGSYNEQFF.